This T cell receptor beta chain was documented in a study of cytomegalovirus exposure and HLA in healthy donors (dated by TCRdb to about 2017). For the study in its entirety: An earlier analysis of approximately 600 of the donors reported about 290 Gb of sequence data and 100 million to 140 million unique TCR beta sequences from roughly 180 million T cells. Among the roughly 370 genotyped donors, approximately 77% belonged to the genetic ancestry cluster associated with self-reported Caucasian donors. In addition to the first cohort of 650 to 800 subjects, a separate validation cohort of about 120 different subjects was used. Every discovery cohort repertoire had been produced on one sequencing platform. The T cell repertoires of around 670 subjects were profiled by immunosequencing and related to cytomegalovirus serostatus. Because of strong linkage in the cohort, roughly five DR-DQ haplotypes were treated as single units for association and clustering. A later analysis re-analyzed previously published TCR beta repertoires from 550 to 700 donors and added high-resolution HLA genotyping to study TCR occurrence patterns. HLA typing included class I and class II loci at four-digit resolution. Among 300 to 450 genotyped donors of the cohort, an average of roughly 240,000 unique TCR beta nucleotide sequences were sequenced per donor, around 20% of them non-productive. High-throughput TCR immunosequencing, statistical association of individual TCRs with disease status, and machine learning were combined to predict cytomegalovirus infection status. In an earlier analysis of about 590 of the donors, high-throughput TCR beta sequencing was used to judge whether each TCR beta V gene segment behaved as functional or pseudogenic. The study was designed to test whether signatures of past pathogen exposure could be identified by cataloging public T cell receptors. Rather than using new phenotypic data, the later analysis identified candidate immune exposures from TCR beta sequences and from how often those sequences occurred across donors. The number of donors typed differed by locus, with about 629-640 for A, B, C, DRB1 and DQB1, roughly 520 for DQA1, over 600 for DPA1, and approximately 470 for DPB1. Approximately 300 gigabases of sequencing data and about 92 million unique TCR sequences made up an early release that covered approximately 650 HLA-typed donors. Alongside the repertoire data, information on donor age, sex, ethnicity and CMV serostatus was compiled. In a later genetic analysis, genome-wide SNP genotypes for about 55% of the 666 donors were used, and that subset was treated as a discovery cohort.

On this clone itself: Its antigen target is currently unknown. Base qualities are missing; no much larger clone stands one base away.

Library creation used the immunoSEQ multiplex PCR assay. The multiplex PCR relied on a mix of 60 forward primers for TCR Vbeta segments and 13 reverse primers for TCR Jbeta segments. The CDR3 region of rearranged TCR beta genes was amplified from genomic DNA with a multiplex PCR assay. The Illumina HiSeq System was used to sequence the amplified TCR beta libraries as 87-base-pair reads. The paper's data handling went like this. Across the 666 repertoires, a later analysis counted approximately 75 million unique TCR beta chains, approximately 12 million of which were shared by at least two donors. To remove PCR and sequencing errors, raw reads were error-corrected and collapsed into unique sequences using a nearest-neighbor algorithm that merged closely related sequences. CDR3 sequences were aligned to IMGT reference sequences to assign V, D and J gene segments. For a sequence to be retained, a match of at least six nucleotides was required to both a V gene segment and a J gene segment. Rearrangements were called productive when the CDR3 lacked stop codons and stayed in frame with V and J; all others were non-productive. Following IMGT convention, CDR3 was defined as the stretch from the second conserved V-encoded cysteine to the conserved J-encoded phenylalanine. The earlier analysis of about 610 of the donors excluded any sequence lacking an unambiguous match to a single V gene segment. In an earlier analysis of approximately 560 of the donors, a V segment was called functional when productive rearrangements were above 56.7%, and segregating when the standard deviation between donors exceeded 5%. A statistical classification framework was developed to diagnose cytomegalovirus status using the catalog of TCR beta chain sequences. In a later analysis, TCR nucleotide sequences were compared against IMGT/GENE-DB human TR gene sequences so that V and J genes could be assigned. In a later analysis, CDR3 sequences and most-parsimonious VDJ recombination scenarios were assigned using the TCRdist pipeline. In a later analysis, each TCR beta chain was defined by its CDR3 amino acid sequence together with its V-gene family, and reads lacking a unique V-gene family were excluded. A later analysis removed 450 to 600 highly shared, low-generation-probability nucleotide sequences to deal with suspected cross-contamination and a sequencing artifact. A later analysis calculated a clonal expansion index for each public chain from normalized within-repertoire ranks of inferred template counts. A later analysis computed generation probabilities with a VDJ recombination model fitted to out-of-frame rearrangements, and checked the results against IGoR. In a later analysis, TCR-TCR, TCR-HLA and TCR-CMV co-occurrence was scored with hypergeometric tests, and a repertoire-size bias correction was applied to TCR pairs. To estimate false discovery rates, a later analysis permuted the HLA or CMV assignments 20 times. In a later analysis, co-occurring TCRs were grouped using DBSCAN, and TCRdist sequence similarity was added for clustering within HLA-allele-positive subsets. Repertoires with fewer than 30,000 or more than 120,000 public chains, plus five repertoires with anomalous nucleotide sharing, were excluded from co-occurrence clustering. TCRdb holds this immuneACCESS table with in-frame rearrangements only. Some clones are missing; in checked studies, unresolved V genes explain under half, and the rest has no known cause. V, J and clone size are taken as reported in that table, and D and trimming were inferred from the DNA itself. This sample lists 180,000 or so clones; roughly three quarters were detected once. The ten most abundant clones make up 2% to 2.5% of the sample.

The germline V gene encodes CDR1 SGDLS and CDR2 YYNGEE. From the cysteine up to the phenylalanine, the CDR3 has a length of 12 residues. Only the CDR3 DNA is retained, 36 bases long and in frame from the first base. V drops 5 bases and J drops 9 bases, leaving 14 bases in between. What the work shows at the level of the full study, not this receptor alone: In this cohort, only TCR beta chains were sequenced, and detectable features were limited by the absence of alpha or paired-chain data. In a later analysis, most CMV-associated TCR beta chains were found to appear HLA-restricted, with HLA associations seemingly driven largely by CMV exposure. Most TCR sequences were observed very rarely across donors, whereas some public TCRs were present in many individuals. A further reported finding was that TCR beta sequences accurately predicted the HLA-A and HLA-B alleles for most subjects in the first cohort. HLA typing was unavailable for some donors at each locus, so association tests used only the typed subset. The earlier analysis of 587 of the donors excluded 15 to 20 rarely observed V segments, including chromosome 9 orphons, because counts were too low. When HLA alleles, especially DR and DQ, strongly co-occurred, attributing TCR associations to individual alleles was difficult. Immune exposure information for the cohort was limited to CMV serostatus. Some IMGT-functional V segments, including TRBV6-2 and TRBV6-3, could not be distinguished by the 87-base-pair reads and were therefore excluded. Correlated functional status among segregating V segments might be attributable to linkage disequilibrium, but an unknown experimental factor could not be ruled out. A group of highly shared sequence variants was considered likely to be a technical artifact of the sequencing pipeline. A total of 150 to 200 TCR beta chains were listed by the study as associated with cytomegalovirus. Specific HLA alleles were associated with 16,951 TCR beta sequences at a false discovery rate of 0.05 in a later analysis. In vitro tests confirmed that a few of the cytomegalovirus-associated TCR beta chains recognize cytomegalovirus antigens. Presence/absence analyses assumed roughly uniform sequencing depth across donors, an assumption that may not hold. The classifier was reported to diagnose cytomegalovirus status with high specificity and sensitivity in both the original cohort and the validation cohort. According to a later genetic analysis, donors in an Asian-associated ancestry cluster had fewer N-insertions in productive TCRs than the roughly 670-donor mean. Broadly in line with IMGT annotations, most TCR beta V segments showed up in productive rearrangements about 90% or about 30% of the time in an earlier analysis of about 500 of the donors. In a later analysis, HLA-associated TCR beta chains were found to be more clonally expanded and to have lower generation probabilities than equally common non-associated chains. V-gene and J-gene trimming of TCR beta chains was associated with a missense DCLRE1C variant in a later genetic analysis, and the association was replicated in an independent cohort. A later analysis reported that several top co-occurrence clusters appeared linked to parvovirus B19, influenza, CMV and Epstein-Barr virus. The authors suggested that the approach could potentially be extended to other disease states and immunological phenotypes. A later analysis found that TCR association rates varied across HLA loci, with DRB1 alleles showing the most associated TCRs and HLA-C alleles the fewest.

The cohort comprised some 680 healthy bone marrow donors. All cohort members were sampled while nominally healthy, although unrecorded immune exposures were likely present. The donor was CMV seronegative and belonged to the group of 352 seronegative cohort members. A peripheral blood sample was collected from each donor, and TCR beta sequencing was performed on peripheral blood mononuclear cells. The Qiagen DNeasy Blood Extraction Kit was used to extract genomic DNA from the blood cell samples. The receptor comes from a woman aged 45-60 years in good health and CMV-seronegative. The sequence is built from TRBV9 and TRBJ1-2; there is no confident call for the D gene. Sequenced: PBMCs. Here is the DNA: TGTGCCAGCAGGAAGGGAGATTCGAGCTACACCTTC. This gives the protein CASRKGDSSYTF.